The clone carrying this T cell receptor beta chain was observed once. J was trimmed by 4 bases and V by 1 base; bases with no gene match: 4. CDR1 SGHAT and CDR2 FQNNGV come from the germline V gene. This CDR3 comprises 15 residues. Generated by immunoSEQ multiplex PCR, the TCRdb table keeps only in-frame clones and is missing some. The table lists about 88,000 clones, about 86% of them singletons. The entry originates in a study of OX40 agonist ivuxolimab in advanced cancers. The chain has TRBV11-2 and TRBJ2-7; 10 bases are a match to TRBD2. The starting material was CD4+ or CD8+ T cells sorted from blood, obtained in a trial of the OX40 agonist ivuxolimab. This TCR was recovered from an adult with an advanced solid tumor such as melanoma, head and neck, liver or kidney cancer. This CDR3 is CASSLGLAGEYEQYF. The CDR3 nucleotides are TGTGCCAGCAGCTTAGGGCTAGCGGGAGAATACGAGCAGTACTTC.